A single sample is the source of the 28 T cell receptor beta chains below, sequenced in a study of cytotoxic CD8 clonotypes in ibrutinib-treated CLL. Repertoires were generated with immunoSEQ multiplex PCR, while TCRdb's copy carries only in-frame clones and drops some. This table holds about 130,000 clones, approximately 83% found once. The sample in question was PBMCs, obtained after 24 months of ibrutinib treatment. The receptor set was obtained from a human donor with chronic lymphocytic leukemia.

The CDR3 region has the DNA TGTGCCAGCAGCCCCGGGAAAGATACGCAGTATTTT. Its translation: CASSPGKDTQYF. The rearrangement links TRBV7-6 to TRBJ2-3; TRBD2 might be the D (5 bases). There are 12 residues in the CDR3. V was pared by 5 bases and J by 5 bases, with 8 bases between. Germline CDR1 reads SGHVS; CDR2 reads FNYEAQ.

The genes are TRBV7-9 and TRBJ1-2; TRBD1 might be the D (5 bases). V lost 5 bases, J lost 9 bases, and 22 bases lay in between. Per the germline V gene, CDR1 is SEHNR and CDR2 is FQNEAQ (reference sequence). This CDR3 contains 15 residues. Written as DNA, the CDR3 is TGTGCCAGCAGCATACCCGGGACGGGGGAAGGAAGCTACACCTTC. Protein: CASSIPGTGEGSYTF.

The chain uses TRBV4-1 and TRBJ2-1; a possible D gene is TRBD2 (6 bases). V lost 1 base and J 3 bases, leaving 7 bases between the germline ends. This CDR3 comprises 14 residues. Germline assignment: CDR1 MGHRA and CDR2 YSYEKL. CDR3 sequence (DNA): TGCGCCAGCAGCCAAGGGGACTTCTACAATGAGCAGTTCTTC. It specifies CASSQGDFYNEQFF.

The chain links TRBV27 to TRBJ1-2, with TRBD1 identical over 8 bases. The germline CDR1 and CDR2 sequences are MNHEY and SMNVEV (reference sequence). This CDR3 spans 17 amino acids. The junction had 16 bases not matched to a gene; V was cut back by 2 bases and J by 8 bases. This CDR3 reads CASSLRLGRGLHVGYTF. CDR3 nucleotides: TGTGCCAGCAGTTTACGATTGGGCAGGGGGCTTCATGTGGGCTACACCTTC.

This chain joins TRBV28 and TRBJ1-5; tentative D call: TRBD1 (6 bases). The CDR3 covers 16 residues. CDR1 MDHEN and CDR2 SYDVKM come from the germline V gene. The germline V and J ends were trimmed by 6 bases and 3 bases, with 18 bases remaining between them. The CDR3 loop is CASSRTYGTSNQPQHF. DNA for the CDR3: TGTGCCAGCAGCCGCACCTACGGGACATCCAATCAGCCCCAGCATTTT.

V usage is TRBV28 and J usage is TRBJ1-1, with unresolved D. There are 11 residues in the CDR3. V lost 7 bases, J lost 1 base, and 4 bases lay in between. Germline V gives CDR1 MDHEN, CDR2 SYDVKM. CDR3 sequence (DNA): TGTGCCAGCAATGGGAACACTGAAGCTTTCTTT. This sequence encodes CASNGNTEAFF.

The chain uses TRBV11-1 and TRBJ2-5; 8 positions agree with TRBD2. The length of the CDR3 is 16 residues. The germline V gene has CDR1 SGHAT and CDR2 FQDESV (reference sequence). The junction had 15 bases not matched to a gene; V was cut back by 5 bases and J by 7 bases. The CDR3 here is CASSPPGLGVTRTQYF. The CDR3 region has the DNA TGTGCCAGCAGCCCGCCGGGACTAGGGGTTACGCGGACCCAGTACTTC. The full variable domain, with the rest looked up from reference TRBV11-1 and TRBJ2-5, is EAEVAQSPRYKITEKSQAVAFWCDPISGHATLYWYRQILGQGPELLVQFQDESVVDDSQLPKDRFSAERLKGVDSTLKIQPAELGDSAMYLCASSPPGLGVTRTQYFGPGTRLLVL.

The CDR3, as DNA: TGCGCCAGCAGCAACCTGGACAGGGGGTCGAACACTGAAGCTTTCTTT. Translation: CASSNLDRGSNTEAFF. The V and J genes are TRBV5-1 and TRBJ1-1; 10 positions match TRBD1. The germline gives CDR1 SGHRS, CDR2 YFSETQ. The CDR3 loop spans 16 amino acids. V was clipped by 4 bases and J by 1 base; unmatched bases: 7.

The chain joins TRBV7-2 to TRBJ1-4, with D perhaps TRBD1 (6 bases). V was trimmed by 5 bases and J by 3 bases, leaving 13 bases between them. This CDR3 contains 15 residues. CDR1 SGHTA and CDR2 FQGNSA come from the germline V gene. Here the CDR3 DNA reads TGTGCCAGCAGCCGCACAGGGACTGCTAATGAAAAACTGTTTTTT. Its protein is CASSRTGTANEKLFF.

The rearrangement joins TRBV28 to TRBJ2-7; 7 bases agree with TRBD2. The V gene end was trimmed by 7 bases and the J gene end by 2 bases; junction bases not matched to a gene: 8. CDR1 and CDR2 (germline): MDHEN, SYDVKM. The CDR3 has 14 residues. CDR3: CASNSLAAAYEQYF. The CDR3 region has the DNA TGTGCCAGCAACTCCCTAGCGGCAGCCTACGAGCAGTACTTC.

This chain links TRBV5-4 with TRBJ2-7; no firm D call. V gave up 4 bases and J gave up 6 bases, with 11 bases separating them. This CDR3 is 12 amino acids long. CDR1 is SGHNT, CDR2 YYREEE, per germline (reference sequence). This chain's CDR3 is CASSPTSGEQYF. As DNA, the CDR3 is TGTGCCAGCAGCCCTACGAGTGGCGAGCAGTACTTC. Complete variable domain (other parts from reference TRBV5-4 and TRBJ2-7): ETGVTQSPTHLIKTRGQQVTLRCSSQSGHNTVSWYQQALGQGPQFIFQYYREEENGRGNFPPRFSGLQFPNYSSELNVNALELDDSALYLCASSPTSGEQYFGPGTRLTVT.

J is TRBJ2-7 and V is TRBV19; 7 bases fit TRBD1. Germline V lookup: CDR1 LNHDA, CDR2 SQIVND (reference sequence). This CDR3 region has 16 residues. Trimming removed 4 bases from V and 3 bases from J; junction bases left unmatched: 12. The CDR3 bases are TGTGCCAGTAGTAGGAACAGGGGCTGGGGAAACTACGAGCAGTACTTC. Translating it yields CASSRNRGWGNYEQYF.

This clone has a single count. In nucleotides, the CDR3 is TGTGCCAGCAGCGTAGTGGGGACAGCTAACTATGGCTACACCTTC. It yields the protein CASSVVGTANYGYTF. The rearrangement uses TRBV9 and TRBJ1-2, with 7 bases identical to TRBD1. Trimming removed 0 bases from V and 0 bases from J; junction bases left unmatched: 2. Per germline, CDR1 SGDLS and CDR2 YYNGEE. This CDR3 region has 15 residues. The whole variable domain, filled in from reference TRBV9 and TRBJ1-2, reads DSGVTQTPKHLITATGQRVTLRCSPRSGDLSVYWYQQSLDQGLQFLIQYYNGEERAKGNILERFSAQQFPDLHSELNLSSLELGDSALYFCASSVVGTANYGYTFGSGTRLTVV.

This chain links TRBV7-9 with TRBJ2-7, with D possibly being TRBD2 (6 bases). Germline CDR1 and CDR2: SEHNR and FQNEAQ (reference sequence). The CDR3 has 15 amino acids. Trimming shortened V by 6 bases and J by 7 bases, and 22 bases separated the two germline ends. The CDR3 bases are TGTGCCAGCAGTCCCCGGGGGACCTGGGCACGGGAGCAGTACTTC. Translation: CASSPRGTWAREQYF.

The chain recombines TRBV9 with TRBJ1-1, with D unresolved. CDR3 length: 13 residues. Germline loops: CDR1 SGDLS, CDR2 YYNGEE. Trimming cost V 3 bases and J 3 bases, with 9 bases left between them. The CDR3 DNA is TGTGCCAGCAGCGAAGGGCCGGACACTGAAGCTTTCTTT. Translation: CASSEGPDTEAFF. Looking up the rest from reference TRBV9 and TRBJ1-1 gives the full variable domain: DSGVTQTPKHLITATGQRVTLRCSPRSGDLSVYWYQQSLDQGLQFLIQYYNGEERAKGNILERFSAQQFPDLHSELNLSSLELGDSALYFCASSEGPDTEAFFGQGTRLTVV.

This clone came up once. V is TRBV4-3 and J is TRBJ1-2; D gene uncertain. The CDR3 extends over 14 amino acids. V lost 5 bases and J lost 4, with 14 bases in between. CDR1 and CDR2 (germline): LGHNA, YSLEER. DNA for the CDR3: TGCGCCAGCAGCTTGGACCCGAAATCCTATGGCTACACCTTC. Amino acid sequence: CASSLDPKSYGYTF.

J is TRBJ1-6 and V is TRBV2, with D perhaps matching TRBD1 (5 bases). Germline CDR1 reads SNHLY; CDR2 reads FYNNEI. The CDR3 totals 15 residues. V was shortened by 6 bases and J by 11 bases, with 20 bases between the two germline ends. This CDR3 is CASSPPPGPGAPLHF. The DNA for the CDR3 is TGTGCCAGCAGCCCCCCCCCGGGGCCTGGAGCACCCCTCCACTTT.

The gene calls are TRBV28 and TRBJ1-1; 7 nucleotides align to TRBD1. Trimming took 2 bases from V and 1 from J; bases not matched to a gene: 7. The CDR3 runs to 16 residues. Germline V gives CDR1 MDHEN, CDR2 SYDVKM. CDR3 bases: TGTGCCAGCAGTTTAGGGAGACAGGGAACGAACACTGAAGCTTTCTTT. Protein product: CASSLGRQGTNTEAFF.

This clone was recorded once. The V call is TRBV19, the J call TRBJ1-2, with no clear D. Deletions cut 5 bases from V and 4 bases from J, with 14 bases between. Germline V gene lookup returns CDR1 LNHDA and CDR2 SQIVND (reference sequence). The CDR3 totals 14 residues. CDR3 protein: CASSALDGIYGYTF. The CDR3 bases are TGTGCCAGTAGTGCTCTGGACGGAATCTATGGCTACACCTTC.

The CDR3 coding sequence is TGTGCCAGCAGCTTAGGCGGAGCACTTACAGATACGCAGTATTTT. Residues: CASSLGGALTDTQYF. V gene TRBV7-9 combines with J gene TRBJ2-3, with D unclear. V was cut by 1 base and J by 3 bases, with 11 bases left in between. Germline V gives CDR1 SEHNR, CDR2 FQNEAQ (reference sequence). The CDR3 is 15 residues long.

This rearrangement joins TRBV2 to TRBJ2-4; 9 nucleotides align to TRBD1. The length of the CDR3 is 11 residues. V lost 4 bases to trimming and J lost 15 bases; unmatched junction nucleotides: 4. Per germline, CDR1 SNHLY and CDR2 FYNNEI. CDR3 protein: CASSGDRERYF. The CDR3 region has the DNA TGTGCCAGCAGTGGGGACAGGGAACGGTACTTC.

The chain employs TRBV29-1 and TRBJ1-1; D remains unclear. The germline gives CDR1 SQVTM, CDR2 ANQGSEA. The CDR3 consists of 14 residues. The V and J ends lost 4 bases and 4 bases respectively, with 16 bases between them. The CDR3 nucleotides are TGCAGCGTTGTCCCAGTCCTCTCTATCACTGAAGCTTTCTTT. This gives the protein CSVVPVLSITEAFF.

This clone appeared a single time. The CDR3 is CASSRAGQGSRGYTF. In nucleotides, the CDR3 is TGTGCCAGTAGCAGAGCCGGACAGGGTTCGCGGGGCTACACCTTC. The chain couples TRBV19 to TRBJ1-2, with 8 positions matching TRBD1. With V trimmed by 6 bases and J by 8 bases, 14 bases remained unmatched. The CDR3 loop spans 15 amino acids. The germline CDR1 and CDR2 sequences are LNHDA and SQIVND (reference sequence).

The chain joins TRBV19 to TRBJ1-5; D gene ambiguous. Germline V gives CDR1 LNHDA, CDR2 SQIVND (reference sequence). V lost 1 base to trimming and J lost 6 bases, with 13 bases between them. The CDR3 runs to 15 residues. In nucleotides, the CDR3 is TGTGCCAGTAGTATAGCCGCTACTCGTAGTCAGCCCCAGCATTTT. Protein sequence: CASSIAATRSQPQHF.

As for this clone: One junction end disagrees with the germline gene, perhaps due to a read error. The rearrangement links TRBV6-1 to TRBJ1-4; 7 nucleotides align to TRBD1. The germline CDR1 and CDR2 sequences are MNHNS and SASEGT. The CDR3 covers 14 residues. The CDR3: CASSDGQDLPRRIF. CDR3 bases: TGTGCCAGCAGCGATGGACAGGACTTGCCCCGCCGGATTTTT.

V is TRBV5-6 and J is TRBJ2-7; D gene ambiguous. The CDR3 spans 13 residues. Germline V CDR1 and CDR2: SGHDT, YYEEEE. The V and J ends lost 0 bases and 4 bases respectively, with 8 bases between them. The CDR3 nucleotides are TGTGCCAGCAGCTTGGACGGACCATACGAGCAGTACTTC. Translation gives CASSLDGPYEQYF.

The chain has TRBV19 and TRBJ1-5; 7 bases are a match to TRBD1. The V segment lost 4 bases and the J segment 1 base; nucleotides outside the gene matches: 4. CDR1 and CDR2 from the germline V gene are LNHDA and SQIVND (reference sequence). This CDR3 spans 15 amino acids. This CDR3 reads CASSTRGQSNQPQHF. The DNA for the CDR3 is TGTGCCAGTAGTACTAGGGGGCAGAGCAATCAGCCCCAGCATTTT.

This chain joins TRBV29-1 and TRBJ2-3; 7 nucleotides align to TRBD2. J gave up 7 bases and V 4 bases, and 14 bases lay outside the gene matches. This CDR3 is 15 amino acids long. Per germline, CDR1 SQVTM and CDR2 ANQGSEA. CDR3 loop: CSVARLAAPWNTQYF. The CDR3 DNA is TGCAGCGTTGCTCGGCTAGCGGCCCCGTGGAATACGCAGTATTTT.